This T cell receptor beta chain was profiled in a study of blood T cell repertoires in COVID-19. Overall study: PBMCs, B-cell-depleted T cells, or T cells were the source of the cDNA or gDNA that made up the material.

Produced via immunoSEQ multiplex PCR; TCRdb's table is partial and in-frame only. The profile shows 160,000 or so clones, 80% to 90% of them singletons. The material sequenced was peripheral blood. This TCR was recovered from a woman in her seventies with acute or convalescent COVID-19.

The CDR3 sequence: CAFSRERDTEAFF. The CDR3 DNA is TGTGCCTTCTCCAGGGAACGTGACACTGAAGCTTTCTTT. This sequence joins TRBV10-3 and TRBJ1-1; a weak D match, TRBD1 (5 bases). V lost 11 bases and J 3 bases, leaving 16 bases between the germline ends. Germline assignment: CDR1 ENHRY and CDR2 SYGVKD. This CDR3 contains 13 residues.